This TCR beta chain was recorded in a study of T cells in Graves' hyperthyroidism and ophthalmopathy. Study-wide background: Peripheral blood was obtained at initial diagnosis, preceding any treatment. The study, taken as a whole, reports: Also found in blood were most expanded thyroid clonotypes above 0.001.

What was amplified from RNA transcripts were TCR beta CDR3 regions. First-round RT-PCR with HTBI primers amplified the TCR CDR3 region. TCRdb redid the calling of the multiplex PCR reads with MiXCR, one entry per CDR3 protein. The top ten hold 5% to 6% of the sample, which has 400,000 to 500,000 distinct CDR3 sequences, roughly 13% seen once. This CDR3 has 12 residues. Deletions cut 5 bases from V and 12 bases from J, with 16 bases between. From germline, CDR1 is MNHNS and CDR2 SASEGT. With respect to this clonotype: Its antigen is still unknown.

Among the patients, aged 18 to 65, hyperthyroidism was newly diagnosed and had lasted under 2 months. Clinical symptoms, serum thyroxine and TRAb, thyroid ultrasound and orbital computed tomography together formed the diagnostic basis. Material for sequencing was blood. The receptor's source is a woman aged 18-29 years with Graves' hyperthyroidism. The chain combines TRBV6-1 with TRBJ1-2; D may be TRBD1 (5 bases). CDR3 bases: TGTGCCAGCAGTTCCGGGACCCTATCGGACACCTTC. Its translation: CASSSGTLSDTF.